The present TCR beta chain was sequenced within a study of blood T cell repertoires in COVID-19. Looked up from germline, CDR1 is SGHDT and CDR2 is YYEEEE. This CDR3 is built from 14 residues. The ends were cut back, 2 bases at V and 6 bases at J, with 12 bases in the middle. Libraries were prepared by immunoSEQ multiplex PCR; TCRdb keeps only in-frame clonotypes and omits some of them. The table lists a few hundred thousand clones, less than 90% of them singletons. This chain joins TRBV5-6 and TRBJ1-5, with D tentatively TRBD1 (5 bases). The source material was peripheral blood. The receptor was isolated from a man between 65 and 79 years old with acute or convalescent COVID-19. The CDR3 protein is CASSLSGGTQPQHF. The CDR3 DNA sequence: TGTGCCAGCAGCTTATCGGGGGGGACTCAGCCCCAGCATTTT. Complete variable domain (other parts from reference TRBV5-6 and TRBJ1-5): DAGVTQSPTHLIKTRGQQVTLRCSPKSGHDTVSWYQQALGQGPQFIFQYYEEEERQRGNFPDRFSGHQFPNYSSELNVNALLLGDSALYLCASSLSGGTQPQHFGDGTRLSIL.